What follows are 13 T cell receptor beta chains derived from one specimen sequenced in a study of blood T cell repertoires in COVID-19. The data were produced by immunoSEQ multiplex PCR, yet TCRdb's version contains in-frame clones alone and is incomplete. The table includes 150,000 to 200,000 clones, more than 80% detected once. Sequenced: peripheral blood. Receptors originate from a woman aged 60-75 years with COVID-19, enrolled during active disease.

The chain is built from TRBV2 and TRBJ1-1; D is undetermined. This CDR3 has 15 residues. V was pared by 2 bases and J by 0 bases, with 10 bases between. Germline loops: CDR1 SNHLY, CDR2 FYNNEI. The CDR3 sequence is CASSETGGMNTEAFF. The CDR3 bases are TGTGCCAGCAGTGAAACGGGAGGCATGAACACTGAAGCTTTCTTT.

The rearrangement uses TRBV19 and TRBJ2-1, with 8 nucleotides matching TRBD1. Germline V gene lookup returns CDR1 LNHDA and CDR2 SQIVND (reference sequence). The ends lost 5 bases at V and 2 bases at J; junction bases unmatched: 5. The CDR3 sequence is 15 residues long. The CDR3 sequence is CASSPLTGAYNEQFF. CDR3 DNA sequence: TGTGCCAGTAGTCCCCTGACAGGGGCCTACAATGAGCAGTTCTTC.

This clone showed up just a few times. The chain links TRBV6-2 or TRBV6-3 to TRBJ1-1; D not certain. CDR3 length equals 12 residues. Trimming pared 5 bases from V and 2 bases from J, leaving 6 bases between. CDR1 is MNHEY and CDR2 is SVGEGT in the germline V gene. The CDR3 loop reads CASSRYNTEAFF. Here the CDR3 DNA reads TGTGCCAGCAGTCGCTATAACACTGAAGCTTTCTTT.

The chain joins TRBV6-5 to TRBJ1-2; 7 positions match TRBD1. J lost 2 bases, V lost 0 bases, and 6 bases had no gene match. The CDR3 is made up of 16 amino acids. Germline CDR1 reads MNHEY; CDR2 reads SVGAGI. In DNA, the CDR3 is TGTGCCAGCAGTTACTCGTCCAGGGGGTCCAACTATGGCTACACCTTC. It encodes CASSYSSRGSNYGYTF.

The chain is built from TRBV18 and TRBJ1-1; 7 bases map to TRBD1. V lost 2 bases to trimming and J lost 2 bases; unmatched junction nucleotides: 8. The CDR3 is 16 residues long. CDR1 is KGHSH, CDR2 LQKENI, per germline. In DNA, the CDR3 is TGTGCCAGCTCACCAGTAGGGGGCAAGTTCAACACTGAAGCTTTCTTT. Translating gives CASSPVGGKFNTEAFF.

This chain connects TRBV19 to TRBJ1-6; no reliable D call. CDR1 is LNHDA and CDR2 is SQIVND in the germline V gene (reference sequence). This CDR3 comprises 16 residues. V shed 5 bases and J shed 5 bases, with 16 bases lying between them. DNA of the CDR3: TGTGCCAGTAGTCGAGACCCGGGAGCCAATAATTCACCCCTCCACTTT. This encodes CASSRDPGANNSPLHF. Full variable domain (rest looked up from reference TRBV19 and TRBJ1-6): DGGITQSPKYLFRKEGQNVTLSCEQNLNHDAMYWYRQDPGQGLRLIYYSQIVNDFQKGDIAEGYSVSREKKESFPLTVTSAQKNPTAFYLCASSRDPGANNSPLHFGNGTRLTVT.

This sequence joins TRBV3-1 (or the pseudogene TRBV3-2) and TRBJ2-5; perhaps TRBD2 as D (7 bases). Trimming removed 2 bases from V and 5 bases from J, with 15 bases in between. Germline CDR1 and CDR2: LGHDT and YNNKEL (reference sequence). The CDR3 spans 15 residues. The CDR3 loop is CASSQFRGGVETQYF. CDR3 in DNA: TGTGCCAGCAGCCAATTTAGGGGGGGCGTCGAGACCCAGTACTTC.

The chain joins TRBV6-2 or TRBV6-3 to TRBJ1-5; D may be TRBD1 (6 bases). CDR1 and CDR2 from the germline V gene are MNHEY and SVGEGT. Trimming stripped 4 bases from V and 0 bases from J, with 19 bases between. There are 18 residues in the CDR3. In DNA form, the CDR3 reads TGTGCCAGCAGTTGGGGGCTCGTAGAGTTGATTAGCAATCAGCCCCAGCATTTT. It codes for CASSWGLVELISNQPQHF.

Worth noting for this clone: Different DNA sequences within this sample yield the same CDR3. The chain recombines TRBV5-1 with TRBJ1-2; D gene ambiguous. This CDR3 region has 14 residues. V was pared by 0 bases and J by 0 bases, with 6 bases between. The germline gives CDR1 SGHRS, CDR2 YFSETQ. The CDR3 nucleotides are TGCGCCAGCAGCTTGGACAGCCCTAACTATGGCTACACCTTC. Protein sequence: CASSLDSPNYGYTF.

V usage is TRBV5-4 and J usage is TRBJ2-7, with 11 bases aligning to TRBD1. CDR3 length: 14 residues. The germline V gene has CDR1 SGHNT and CDR2 YYREEE (reference sequence). J gave up 4 bases and V 4 bases, and 4 bases lay outside the gene matches. CDR3 loop: CASSAGQGAYEQYF. The CDR3, as DNA: TGTGCCAGCAGCGCCGGACAGGGGGCTTACGAGCAGTACTTC.

The chain employs TRBV7-2 and TRBJ1-1; D uncertain. This CDR3 region has 12 residues. Germline V CDR1 and CDR2: SGHTA, FQGNSA. Trimming took off 3 bases at V and 11 bases at J, with 13 bases between the two ends. CDR3 in amino acids: CASSFPGRSAFF. The CDR3 DNA reads as TGTGCCAGCAGCTTCCCCGGGAGGTCTGCTTTCTTT. Full variable domain (remainder filled in from reference TRBV7-2 and TRBJ1-1): GAGVSQSPSNKVTEKGKDVELRCDPISGHTALYWYRQSLGQGLEFLIYFQGNSAPDKSGLPSDRFSAERTGGSVSTLTIQRTQQEDSAVYLCASSFPGRSAFFGQGTRLTVV.

The chain employs TRBV7-9 and TRBJ1-4, with 11 positions matching TRBD1. The CDR3 spans 16 residues. Trimming removed 5 bases from V and 8 bases from J; junction bases left unmatched: 10. CDR1 and CDR2 from the germline V gene are SEHNR and FQNEAQ (reference sequence). The CDR3 DNA sequence: TGTGCCAGCAGCCCGGGACCGGGACAGGGGGAAGAAAAACTGTTTTTT. The encoded protein is CASSPGPGQGEEKLFF.

Only one count was recorded for this clone. V gene TRBV9 combines with J gene TRBJ2-3; D perhaps matches TRBD1 (6 bases). V lost 4 bases, J lost 8 bases, and 26 bases lay in between. The CDR3 consists of 17 residues. Germline CDR1 SGDLS, CDR2 YYNGEE. The CDR3 DNA is TGTGCCAGCAGCCCTGCCCCCGGACAGTCAACCCACGGTACGCAGTATTTT. Translating gives CASSPAPGQSTHGTQYF.